This TCR beta chain was obtained from a study of blood T cell repertoires in COVID-19. Only in-frame clones appear in the TCRdb table, and some are missing; sequencing was by immunoSEQ multiplex PCR. The table lists around 160,000 clones, approximately 80% of them singletons. The CDR3 is made up of 16 amino acids. Unmatched junction bases numbered 6, after V lost 3 bases and J lost 5 bases. Germline CDR1 reads MGHRA; CDR2 reads YSYEKL. This sequence was found in a human donor in a cohort sampled during active COVID-19. V and J are TRBV4-1 and TRBJ2-3, with 12 positions matching TRBD1. Sequenced: peripheral blood. The CDR3 spells CASSHPGQGAKDTQYF. The CDR3 DNA reads as TGCGCCAGCAGCCACCCGGGACAGGGGGCGAAAGATACGCAGTATTTT.